This T cell receptor (beta chain) appears in the sequencing data of a study of T cell responses to AZD1222 COVID-19 vaccine. For the study at large: Combined were second doses at about 4 or about 12 weeks.

Study-wide points: Of spike-specific TCRs, nearly half reportedly target regions left unmutated in variants. Donor demographics were predominantly white British with a female majority; clonal diversity may be underestimated. The study found vaccine-associated CD4 TCRs spanning spike, dominant at 160-218 and 743-854.

Clones were read by immunoSEQ multiplex PCR, and TCRdb kept only the in-frame ones, dropping some. The table has 130,000 to 150,000 clones, roughly nine tenths seen once; the top ten hold under 2%. Germline V gene data show CDR1 as MGHRA and CDR2 as YSYEKL. Trimming cost V 3 bases and J 4 bases; bases outside gene matches: 8. The CDR3 covers 16 residues. This clone has a single count. What it binds is not known. The source material was peripheral blood, sampled on day 0 of AZD1222 vaccination. This rearrangement joins TRBV4-1 to TRBJ2-2, with 7 bases aligning to TRBD1. The receptor was derived from an adult in good health. CDR3 residues: CASSQGWDSGTGELFF. The CDR3 DNA sequence: TGCGCCAGCAGCCAGGGGTGGGACAGCGGCACCGGGGAGCTGTTTTTT.